The source of this TCR beta chain is a study of T cell responses to AZD1222 COVID-19 vaccine. The CDR3 loop spans 17 amino acids. Trimming cost V 5 bases and J 5 bases; bases outside gene matches: 11. Germline CDR1 and CDR2: SGHVS and FQNEAQ. Here immunoSEQ multiplex PCR was the method, and the copy in TCRdb shows in-frame clones only, minus some. The table lists more than 110,000 clones, approximately 85% of them singletons. This receptor was obtained from an adult in good health. The sequenced sample was peripheral blood, obtained on day 0 of AZD1222 vaccination. The chain combines TRBV7-8 with TRBJ2-7, with TRBD2 identical over 14 bases. CDR3: CASSIRRLAGGHDEQYF. The CDR3, as DNA: TGTGCCAGCAGCATTAGACGACTAGCGGGAGGGCACGACGAGCAGTACTTC.